This note documents a single TCR beta chain sequence. Its matching antigen is unknown. The CDR3 has 13 residues. The germline CDR1 and CDR2 sequences are MNHNS and SASEGT. The germline V and J ends were trimmed by 6 bases and 3 bases, with 12 bases remaining between them. Sequencing templates came from extracted RNA that was reverse transcribed into cDNA. Measured with immunoSEQ multiplex PCR; TCRdb has only the in-frame clones, and not every one. The data hold about 220,000 clones, with 50% to 70% observed a single time. Noted treatment: oral pan-JAK inhibitor, 5-10 mg twice daily. Peripheral blood samples and lesional scalp punch biopsies were obtained from alopecia areata patients. The data stem from a study of CD8+ T cells in alopecia areata. Study-level background: For the treated group, dosing was oral tofacitinib at 5 to 10 mg twice daily.

Regarding the study as a whole: Possibly because of HLA-related factors, TCR sharing was less clear across patients than in mice. Normal skin's resident alphabeta T cells are also sequenced in scalp samples.

This chain connects TRBV6-1 to TRBJ2-7; D is ambiguous. The TCR was taken from a human donor with alopecia areata. Sequenced material: CD4+ T cells sorted from blood, taken at week 4, from a patient treated with tofacitinib. The CDR3 reads CASSDLNIYEQYF. CDR3 in DNA: TGTGCCAGCAGCGATCTGAACATCTACGAGCAGTACTTC.